The sequence of this T cell receptor (beta chain) was determined in a study of identical twins (dated by TCRdb to the mid-2010s). Context from the whole study: TCR alpha and beta repertoires from monozygotic twins, unrelated adults of various ages and cord blood were deep-sequenced to test whether fetal clonotypes persist. To rule out contamination, the twin experiments were replicated at different times with different library preparation protocols.

The paper's findings and limits, for the study overall: Compared with coincidental sharing between unrelated individuals, out-of-frame TCR alpha sequences shared between twins showed an excess of sequences with low generation probability. Because the same donors could not be followed over many years, the conclusions relied on cross-sectional statistical analysis. Zero-insertion analyses could be partly confounded by invariant T cells such as MAIT and iNKT, though diverse VJ usage argued against such confounding for most clonotypes. Fewer insertions were carried by abundant cord blood beta clonotypes; a weaker similar trend was observed in young adult naive repertoires, while no such trend was observed in memory repertoires. The excess sharing between twins in beta out-of-frame sequences was weaker because fewer shared sequences reduced the signal-to-noise ratio. In monozygotic twins, recombination models systematically underestimated out-of-frame TCR alpha sharing, but the models matched the sharing seen between unrelated individuals.

Every donor was a healthy Caucasian. The twin cohort consisted of three pairs of female monozygotic twins, all aged about 18 to 29 years. CD4+ and CD8+ T cell populations were isolated with positive isolation kits from Invitrogen. The library was prepared using 5' RACE. The reads were generated on an Illumina HiSeq 2000. A universal primer binding site was introduced by template switching, and a unique molecular identifier was present in the final cDNA, enabling accurate counting of TCR cDNA molecules. Specific primers in the conserved constant-segment region were used to synthesize first-strand cDNA for TCR alpha and beta chains. To control for contamination, every cDNA library was double barcoded, receiving both a SMART-Mk sample barcode and Illumina barcodes. TruSeq adapter sequences, together with Illumina sample barcodes, were added in two successive PCR steps. Sequencing of the TCR alpha and beta cDNA libraries was done on the Illumina HiSeq platform using custom primers. As for the authors' bioinformatics: Raw reads were processed with MiGEC to extract unique molecular identifiers, and MiXCR was used to determine CDR3 positions. Recombination models were inferred per individual with the repgenHMM and IGoR tools using an EM algorithm. Shared clonotypes were analyzed with the tcR package in R, and sharing was normalized by the product of cloneset sizes. Out-of-frame nonproductive sequences were analyzed to study raw recombination free of thymic and clonal selection effects. The raw public reads went through TCRdb reprocessing: fastp at Q25, MiXCR clone calling, in-frame beta chains kept. Rows matching on CDR3 protein sequence are summarized as one entry with the most common DNA and genes. None of the V and J calls come from the authors' own analysis; TCRdb made them. Within this sample are just over 450,000 distinct CDR3 sequences, with 12% to 15% of them counted one time only. The ten largest clones take up approximately 0.52% of the sample.

This clonotype was seen a handful of times. The clone's antigen remains unknown. No base-level quality is on record; no much larger clone is a single base apart. These data were also filed under a second study, of yellow fever vaccine responses in identical twins. As that second paper reports: According to the authors, the vaccine-induced T cell response in identical twins seemed to be partly convergent and partly specific to each individual. In identical twins, the study followed T cell clones that responded to the vaccine with precision.

The receptor's source is a woman under 30 in good health. The material sequenced was CD4+ T cells sorted from blood.

The CDR3 protein is CASSLYGGNFEQFF. The nucleotide sequence is given as TGTGCCAGCAGCTTGTACGGGGGGAATTTTGAGCAGTTCTTC. Recombination connected TRBV5-5 to TRBJ2-1; 7 of the junction bases match TRBD2. CDR1 and CDR2 were assigned from the germline V gene (reference sequence) as SGHKS and YYEKEE. Reading from cysteine to phenylalanine, the CDR3 counts 14 amino acids. Only the CDR3 DNA stays, 42 bases, in frame from base 1. V trim: 1 base; J trim: 9 bases; unmatched bases: 7.